This T cell receptor beta chain was recorded in a study of CD8 T cells in ankylosing spondylitis. The CDR3 is 15 amino acids. V dropped 6 bases and J dropped 7 bases, with 22 bases sitting between them. This clonotype was counted many times. TCRdb analysed the 5' RACE reads with MiXCR anew, one entry per CDR3 protein. The sample shows 130,000 or so distinct CDR3 sequences, roughly 6.6% of them seen only once. This sequence joins TRBV12-3 or TRBV12-4 and TRBJ2-7, with D possibly being TRBD1 or TRBD2 (6 bases each). The source material was blood, either unsorted or a sorted T cell fraction (not recorded which). This receptor was taken from a male donor with ankylosing spondylitis or in good health (not recorded which). In DNA, the CDR3 is TGTGCCAGCAGCCTCGGGACATCGGGAGTTCAGGAGCAGTACTTC. Protein sequence: CASSLGTSGVQEQYF.